This TCR beta chain was recovered during a study of vaccination and CD4 T cells after COVID-19. The sample's treatment: approximately nine-day PBMC culture with coronavirus spike peptide pools or control peptides (ViraFEST assay). For ViraFEST, peptide pools expanded antigen-specific T cells, after which the TCRs were sequenced. Concerning this clonotype itself: Its antigen is unidentified.

The Oncomine TCR Beta short-read assay was applied to DNA of cultured CD4+ T cells. From CD4+ T cells that had been cultured, genomic DNA was extracted. Each CDR3 protein is one row after TCRdb ran MiXCR on the PCR reads. Altogether 15,000 to 20,000 distinct CDR3 sequences are present, roughly 43% being singletons, with the ten largest covering about 6%. V shed 3 bases and J 1 base; nucleotides not matched to a gene: 12. The CDR3 length is 18 residues. CDR1 LGHNA and CDR2 YSLEER come from the germline V gene. Sequenced material: CD4+ T cells from blood, cultured in vitro, taken before SARS-CoV-2 vaccination. This clonotype was sampled from a human donor who had recovered from COVID-19. The chain has TRBV4-3 and TRBJ2-3; 8 bases line up with TRBD2. DNA for the CDR3: TGCGCCAGCAGCCAGATGGAGATAGCGGGGACCCGCACAGATACGCAGTATTTT. As protein: CASSQMEIAGTRTDTQYF.